Listed below are T cell receptor beta chains from one sample, sequenced in a study of cytomegalovirus exposure and HLA in healthy donors. Profiling relied on immunoSEQ multiplex PCR, and the TCRdb table lists in-frame clones only, not all of them. The table shows around 130,000 clones, with 81% occurring only once. The specimen sequenced was PBMCs. These receptor sequences come from a woman aged 40 to 50 in good health and CMV-seronegative. Both conserved end residues are part of each CDR3. The D gene is left open where the match is weak. Clone size is stated in some rows and not others, as once, few, many or a class when expanded.

>NA|NA|TRBJ2-7|TRBV2
TGTGCCAGCAGGACCAGGGTTTCCTACGAGCAGTACTTC
CASRTRVSYEQYF
>once|TRBD2|TRBJ2-7|TRBV7-2
TGTGCCAGCAGCCAAACCGGGACTAAGAGCGAGCAGTACTTC
CASSQTGTKSEQYF
>NA|TRBD1|TRBJ1-2|TRBV15
TGTGCCACCAGCTACCCGCCGGGGACAGACTATGGCTACACCTTC
CATSYPPGTDYGYTF
>NA|NA|TRBJ1-1|TRBV10-3
TGTGCCATCTCCCTAGGAGGGCCCCGCGCTGAAGCTTTCTTT
CAISLGGPRAEAFF
>NA|NA|TRBJ2-3|TRBV11-2
TGTGCCAGCAGCACCCGATTGGGGGGGCGCACAGATACGCAGTATTTT
CASSTRLGGRTDTQYF
>NA|NA|TRBJ2-5|TRBV21-1
TGTGCCAGCAGCTGGTCCAAAGCGCAACCACACATAGAAGAGACCCAGTACTTC
CASSWSKAQPHIEETQYF
>NA|TRBD1|TRBJ1-2|TRBV9
TGTGCCAGCAGCCTGCGGACAGGGGATATCGGCTACACCTTC
CASSLRTGDIGYTF
>NA|TRBD2|TRBJ2-3|TRBV9
TGTGCCAGCAGCGTGCTAGCGGGAGTCACAGATACGCAGTATTTT
CASSVLAGVTDTQYF
>once|TRBD1|TRBJ1-1|TRBV7-9
TGTGCCAGCAGTCCCGGGACAGGGGTGAACACTGAAGCTTTCTTT
CASSPGTGVNTEAFF
>few|NA|TRBJ1-1|TRBV6-5
TGTGCCAGCCGAGTCGGGGGGGGCACTGAAGCTTTCTTT
CASRVGGGTEAFF
>NA|NA|TRBJ2-5|TRBV2
TGTGCCAGCAGCCCAGACAGGCGTAGGATTCAAGAGACCCAGTACTTC
CASSPDRRRIQETQYF
>NA|NA|TRBJ1-1|TRBV6-6
TGTGCCAGCAGTTACTCCCCTGCAGGGATGAACACTGAAGCTTTCTTT
CASSYSPAGMNTEAFF
>NA|TRBD2|TRBJ2-2|TRBV29-1
TGCAGCGTTGCTAGTAGCGGGGATTTAAACACCGGGGAGCTGTTTTTT
CSVASSGDLNTGELFF
>few|NA|TRBJ1-1|TRBV6-6
TGTGCCAGCAGTTACGAGGGATTTCGAGAAGCTTTCTTT
CASSYEGFREAFF
>NA|NA|TRBJ1-2|TRBV19
TGTGCCAGTACAAGAACTGGGGAGGCCCGCTACCTCTATGGCTACACCTTC
CASTRTGEARYLYGYTF
>once|TRBD1|TRBJ2-1|TRBV6-1
TGTGCCAGCAGTGAACACGACAGGGGATGGGATGAGCAGTTCTTC
CASSEHDRGWDEQFF
>NA|TRBD2|TRBJ2-2|TRBV11-3
TGTGCCAGCAGCTTATTCGGGGGGGCCCGAAACACCGGGGAGCTGTTTTTT
CASSLFGGARNTGELFF
>NA|NA|TRBJ1-4|TRBV5-5
TGTGCCAGCAGCCTACTTCAGACAGAAAAACTGTTTTTT
CASSLLQTEKLFF
>NA|TRBD2|TRBJ2-7|TRBV6-6
TGTGCCAGCAAACGGGGGACTAGCGAACTCTACGAGCAGTACTTC
CASKRGTSELYEQYF
>NA|NA|TRBJ2-7|TRBV7-2
TGTGCCAGCAGCTCCCCCGGTAAACAGGGTTACGAGCAGTACTTC
CASSSPGKQGYEQYF
>NA|TRBD2|TRBJ2-7|TRBV7-3
TGTGCCAGCAGCTTGCTAGCGGGGGACGAGCAGTACTTC
CASSLLAGDEQYF
>NA|NA|TRBJ2-2|TRBV19
TGTGCCAGTAGTATTGATACTGAACGTTCGGGGGAGCTGTTTTTT
CASSIDTERSGELFF
>NA|TRBD2|TRBJ2-1|TRBV4-1
TGCGCCAGCAGCCACCAACTTACTAGCGGGGGGTACAATGAGCAGTTCTTC
CASSHQLTSGGYNEQFF
>NA|TRBD1|TRBJ1-1|TRBV28
TGTGCCAGCAGCAGGGACAGATCGAACACTGAAGCTTTCTTT
CASSRDRSNTEAFF
>NA|NA|TRBJ2-7|TRBV7-9
TGTGCCAGCAGCTTATCTGGGCTTGAGCGGAACGAGCAGTACTTC
CASSLSGLERNEQYF
>NA|NA|TRBJ1-4|TRBV6-5
TGTGCCAGCAGTCCGACAGAGAATGAAAAACTGTTTTTT
CASSPTENEKLFF
>NA|NA|TRBJ1-2|TRBV4-1
TGCGCCAGCAGCCAAGATCAGTCAGGGTTCTATGGCTACACCTTC
CASSQDQSGFYGYTF
>NA|TRBD1|TRBJ1-2|TRBV6-6
TGTGCCAGCAGCTCCCACAGGGGGCACATCTATGGCTACACCTTC
CASSSHRGHIYGYTF
>NA|NA|TRBJ1-6|TRBV14
TGTGCCAGCAGCCCTGGGCTCCCTAATTCACCCCTCCACTTT
CASSPGLPNSPLHF
>NA|NA|TRBJ2-2|TRBV5-5
TGTGCCAGCAGCTTGGCCGTTTTGCTGGGGGGCGGGGAGCTGTTTTTT
CASSLAVLLGGGELFF
>NA|NA|TRBJ2-3|TRBV5-4
TGTGCCAGCAGTCCGTTCGGGGATACGCAGTATTTT
CASSPFGDTQYF
>NA|NA|TRBJ2-1|TRBV5-8
TGTGCCAGCAGCTTGGTGATCGCGAGTTTAAAGCAGTTCTTC
CASSLVIASLKQFF